This entry is about one TCR beta chain. As yet, its antigen is unknown. Reverse transcription of all isolated RNA meant that expressed TCRB transcripts were sequenced. The table came from immunoSEQ multiplex PCR; TCRdb's copy has only in-frame clones and leaves some out. Of 250,000 to 300,000 clones in the sample, around 7.8% are singletons; the top ten hold about 0.93%. This CDR3 contains 16 residues. After removal of 2 bases from V and 3 bases from J, the junction contained 9 bases not matched to a gene. Germline CDR1 and CDR2: KGHSH and LQKENI. This specimen comes from a study of beta chain features in type 1 diabetes. Regarding the study as a whole: Cells that show high TCR expression could be over-represented by cDNA sequencing.

This rearrangement joins TRBV18 to TRBJ2-5; 7 bases are a match to TRBD1. This sequence was found in a young woman in good health. Input material: central memory CD4+ T cells from blood. DNA for the CDR3: TGTGCCAGCTCACCAAGAACAGGGGTGGAGGAAGAGACCCAGTACTTC. It translates to CASSPRTGVEEETQYF.